The clone carrying this TCR beta chain was seen ten or more times. The antigen is unknown. At least 3 on the Clinical Activity Score was recorded for ophthalmopathy patients, who also had NOSPECS grade at least 4 and duration under 3 months. Uncontrolled infection, other autoimmune disease, pregnancy and lactation each barred patients from inclusion. The sample originates from a study of T cells in Graves' hyperthyroidism and ophthalmopathy. In the study overall: Peripheral blood collection took place at initial diagnosis, before any treatment. Study results and caveats: Blood also contained most expanded thyroid clonotypes above 0.001.

Authors of the study amplified TCR beta CDR3 regions from RNA transcripts. The study used the HTBI primer set for a first-round RT-PCR of the TCR CDR3. TCRdb re-called the multiplex PCR reads with MiXCR, one entry per CDR3 protein. Of under 250,000 distinct CDR3 sequences listed, around 24% are singletons. CDR3 length equals 12 residues. Trimming shortened V by 1 base and J by 6 bases, and 6 bases separated the two germline ends. The germline V gene has CDR1 SGHTA and CDR2 FQGNSA. The source is a woman between 40 and 55 years old with Graves' ophthalmopathy. The chain uses TRBV7-2 and TRBJ1-1, with a possible D match to TRBD1 (5 bases). The material sequenced was blood. The CDR3 DNA is TGTGCCAGCAGCTTAGGGGACCCTGAAGCTTTCTTT. Its protein is CASSLGDPEAFF.